This T cell receptor beta chain was obtained from a study of blood T cell repertoires in COVID-19. Study in general: PBMCs, B-cell-depleted T cells, or T cells provided the cDNA or gDNA that made up the material.

Original analysis: Amplification of reference gene primers was used by the study to estimate nucleated cell counts. Clones were sequenced by immunoSEQ multiplex PCR, and TCRdb holds only the in-frame ones, with some missing. That table is the source of V, J and clone size, and D and trimming were worked out from the DNA. Among about 98,000 clones listed, around 82% were seen once. The TCR sequence derives from a man between 65 and 85 years old with active or convalescent COVID-19. What was sequenced was peripheral blood.

CDR3 amino acids: CASSPRLAGANTGELFF. For the CDR3, the DNA is TGTGCCAGCAGCCCACGTCTAGCGGGGGCGAACACCGGGGAGCTGTTTTTT. The chain links TRBV11-3 to TRBJ2-2; 10 bases are shared with TRBD2. In germline, CDR1 is SGHNT, CDR2 YENEEA. The CDR3 totals 17 residues. The junction had 6 bases not matched to a gene; V was cut back by 5 bases and J by 0 bases.